A single TCR beta chain is shown here with its context. The data were taken from a study of shared clonotypes between healthy human individuals. Germline CDR1 is SGDLS and CDR2 is YYNGEE. The CDR3 runs 13 residues. Deletions cut 3 bases from V and 8 bases from J, with 11 bases between. Deep-level assay runs were performed. Generated by immunoSEQ multiplex PCR, the TCRdb table keeps only in-frame clones and is missing some. Among 2 million to 3 million clones listed, 80% to 95% were seen once. The rearrangement links TRBV9 to TRBJ2-2; weak D call: TRBD1 (5 bases). The sequenced sample was naive CD4+ T cells from PBMCs. The subset: CD45RA+ positively selected. The TCR was taken from a man between 18 and 35 years old in good health. Some clones in this sample may be carry-over from other donors' samples. This CDR3 is CASSALGAGELFF. The CDR3 DNA reads TGTGCCAGCAGCGCGCTAGGGGCGGGGGAGCTGTTTTTT.